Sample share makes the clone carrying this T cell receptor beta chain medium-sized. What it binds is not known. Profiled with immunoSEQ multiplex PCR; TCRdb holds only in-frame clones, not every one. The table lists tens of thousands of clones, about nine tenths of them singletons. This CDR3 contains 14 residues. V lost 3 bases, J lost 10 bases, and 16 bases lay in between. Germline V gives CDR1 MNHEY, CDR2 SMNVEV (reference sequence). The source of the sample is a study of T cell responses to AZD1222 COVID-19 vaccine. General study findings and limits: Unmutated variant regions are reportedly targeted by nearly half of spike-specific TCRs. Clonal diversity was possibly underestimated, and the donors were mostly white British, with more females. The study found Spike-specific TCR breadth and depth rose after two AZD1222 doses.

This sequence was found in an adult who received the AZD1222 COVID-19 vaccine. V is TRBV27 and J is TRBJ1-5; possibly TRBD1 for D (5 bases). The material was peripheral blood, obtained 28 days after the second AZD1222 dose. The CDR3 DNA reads TGTGCCAGCAGTTTGGCAGGGAGGATTCGACCCCAGCATTTT. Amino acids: CASSLAGRIRPQHF.